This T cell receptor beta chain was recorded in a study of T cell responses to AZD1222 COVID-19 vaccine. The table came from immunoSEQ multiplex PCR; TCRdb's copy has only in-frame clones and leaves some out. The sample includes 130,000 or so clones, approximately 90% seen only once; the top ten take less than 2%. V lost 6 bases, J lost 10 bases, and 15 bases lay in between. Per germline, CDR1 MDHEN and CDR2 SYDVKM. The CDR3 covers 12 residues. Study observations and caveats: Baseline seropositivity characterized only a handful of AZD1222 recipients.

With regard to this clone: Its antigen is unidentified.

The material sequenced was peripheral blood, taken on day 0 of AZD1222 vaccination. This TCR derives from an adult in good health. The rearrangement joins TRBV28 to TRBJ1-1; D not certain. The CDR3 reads CASRTPPGRAFF. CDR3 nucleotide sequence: TGTGCCAGCAGAACTCCTCCAGGTAGAGCTTTCTTT.